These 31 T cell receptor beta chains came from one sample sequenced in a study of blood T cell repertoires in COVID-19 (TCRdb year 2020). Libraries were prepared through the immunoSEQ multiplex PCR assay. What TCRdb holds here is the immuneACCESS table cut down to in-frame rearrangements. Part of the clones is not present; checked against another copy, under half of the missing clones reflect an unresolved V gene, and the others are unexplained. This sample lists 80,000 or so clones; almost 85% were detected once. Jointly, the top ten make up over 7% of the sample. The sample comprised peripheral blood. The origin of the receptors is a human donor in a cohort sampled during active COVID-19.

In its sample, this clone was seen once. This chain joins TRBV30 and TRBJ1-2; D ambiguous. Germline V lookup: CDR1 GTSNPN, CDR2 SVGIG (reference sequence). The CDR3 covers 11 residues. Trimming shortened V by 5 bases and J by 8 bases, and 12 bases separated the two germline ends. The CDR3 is CAWQYANGYTF. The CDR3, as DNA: TGTGCCTGGCAATACGCGAACGGCTACACCTTC.

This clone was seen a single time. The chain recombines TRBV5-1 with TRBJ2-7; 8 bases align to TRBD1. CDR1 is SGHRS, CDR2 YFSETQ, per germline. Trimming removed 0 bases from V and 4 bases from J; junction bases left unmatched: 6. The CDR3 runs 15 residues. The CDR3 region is CASSLGGTGLYEQYF. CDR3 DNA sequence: TGCGCCAGCAGCTTGGGCGGGACAGGATTATACGAGCAGTACTTC. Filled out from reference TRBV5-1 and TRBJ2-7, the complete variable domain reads KAGVTQTPRYLIKTRGQQVTLSCSPISGHRSVSWYQQTPGQGLQFLFEYFSETQRNKGNFPGRFSGRQFSNSRSEMNVSTLELGDSALYLCASSLGGTGLYEQYFGPGTRLTVT.

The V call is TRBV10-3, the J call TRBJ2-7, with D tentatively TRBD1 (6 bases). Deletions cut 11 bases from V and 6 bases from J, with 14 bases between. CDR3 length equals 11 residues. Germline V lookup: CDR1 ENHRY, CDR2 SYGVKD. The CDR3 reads CASRSRGEQYF. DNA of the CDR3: TGTGCCTCGAGGTCCAGGGGCGAGCAGTACTTC.

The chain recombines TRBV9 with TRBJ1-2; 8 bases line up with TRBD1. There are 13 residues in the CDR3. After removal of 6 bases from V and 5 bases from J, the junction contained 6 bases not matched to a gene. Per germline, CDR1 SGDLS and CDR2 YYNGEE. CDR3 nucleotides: TGTGCCAGCACCGGGGACAGGAGATATGGCTACACCTTC. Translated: CASTGDRRYGYTF.

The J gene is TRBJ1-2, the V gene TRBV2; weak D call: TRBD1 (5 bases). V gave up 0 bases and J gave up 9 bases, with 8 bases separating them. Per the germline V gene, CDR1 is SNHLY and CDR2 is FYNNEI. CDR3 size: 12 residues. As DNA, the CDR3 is TGTGCCAGCAGTGAAGCGGGGGGTAGCTACACCTTC. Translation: CASSEAGGSYTF.

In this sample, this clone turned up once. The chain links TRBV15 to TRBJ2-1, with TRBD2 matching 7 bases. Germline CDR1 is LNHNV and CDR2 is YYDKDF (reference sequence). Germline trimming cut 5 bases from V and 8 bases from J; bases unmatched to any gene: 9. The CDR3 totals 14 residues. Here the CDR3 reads CATSDSSGRYEQFF. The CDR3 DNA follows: TGTGCCACCAGCGATTCTAGCGGACGGTATGAGCAGTTCTTC.

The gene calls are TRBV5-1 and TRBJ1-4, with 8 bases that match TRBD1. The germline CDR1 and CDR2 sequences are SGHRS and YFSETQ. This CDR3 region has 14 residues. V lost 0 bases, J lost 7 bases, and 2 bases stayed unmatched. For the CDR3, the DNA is TGCGCCAGCAGCTTGGGGACAGGGAGTGAAAAACTGTTTTTT. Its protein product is CASSLGTGSEKLFF.

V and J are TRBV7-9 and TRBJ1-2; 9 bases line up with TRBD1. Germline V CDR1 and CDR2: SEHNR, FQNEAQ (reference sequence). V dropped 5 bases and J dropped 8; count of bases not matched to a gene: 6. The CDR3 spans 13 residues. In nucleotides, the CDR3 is TGTGCCAGCAGCGCCAGGACAGGGGACGGCTACACCTTC. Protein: CASSARTGDGYTF.

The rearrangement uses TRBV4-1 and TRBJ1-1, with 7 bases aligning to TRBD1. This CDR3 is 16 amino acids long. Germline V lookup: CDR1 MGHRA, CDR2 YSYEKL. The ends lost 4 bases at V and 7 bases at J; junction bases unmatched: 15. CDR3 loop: CASSPAMSTGTFEAFF. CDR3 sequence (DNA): TGCGCCAGCAGCCCTGCGATGTCGACAGGGACCTTTGAAGCTTTCTTT.

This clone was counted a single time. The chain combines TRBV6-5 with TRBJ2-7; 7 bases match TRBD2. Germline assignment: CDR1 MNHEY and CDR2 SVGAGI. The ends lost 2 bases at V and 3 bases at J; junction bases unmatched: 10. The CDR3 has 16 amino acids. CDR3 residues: CASSYRLGGRDYEQYF. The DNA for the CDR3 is TGTGCCAGCAGTTACCGACTAGGCGGGAGAGACTACGAGCAGTACTTC.

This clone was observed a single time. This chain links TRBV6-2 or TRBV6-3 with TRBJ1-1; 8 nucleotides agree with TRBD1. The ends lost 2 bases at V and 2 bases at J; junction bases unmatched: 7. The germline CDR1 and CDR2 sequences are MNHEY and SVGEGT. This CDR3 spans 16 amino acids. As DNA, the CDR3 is TGTGCCAGCAGTTACGAAATACAGGGGGGAAACACTGAAGCTTTCTTT. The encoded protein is CASSYEIQGGNTEAFF.

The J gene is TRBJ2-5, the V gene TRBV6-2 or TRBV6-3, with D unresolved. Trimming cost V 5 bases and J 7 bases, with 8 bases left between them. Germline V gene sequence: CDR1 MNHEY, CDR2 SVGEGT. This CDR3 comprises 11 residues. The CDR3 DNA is TGTGCCAGCAGTGGCCCCCGGACCCAGTACTTC. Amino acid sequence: CASSGPRTQYF.

Here the CDR3 DNA reads TGTGCCAGCAGCTGGGACAGCTCCTACGAGCAGTACTTC. Translated, it gives CASSWDSSYEQYF. This chain links TRBV27 with TRBJ2-7; 7 bases fit TRBD1. V was pared by 6 bases and J by 0 bases, with 2 bases of the junction left unmatched. In germline, CDR1 is MNHEY, CDR2 SMNVEV (reference sequence). The CDR3 is 13 amino acids.

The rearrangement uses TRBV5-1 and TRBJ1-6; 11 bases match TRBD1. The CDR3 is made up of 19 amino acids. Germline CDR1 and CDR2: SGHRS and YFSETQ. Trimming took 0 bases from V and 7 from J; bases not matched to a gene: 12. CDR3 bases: TGCGCCAGCAGCTTGGCTTATGCGGGACAGGGGGTTTCGAATTCACCCCTCCACTTT. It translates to CASSLAYAGQGVSNSPLHF.

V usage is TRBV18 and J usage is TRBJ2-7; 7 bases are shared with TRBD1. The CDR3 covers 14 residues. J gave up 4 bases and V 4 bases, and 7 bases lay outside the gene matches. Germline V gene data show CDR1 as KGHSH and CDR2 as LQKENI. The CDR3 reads CASSLGQWEYEQYF. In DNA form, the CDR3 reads TGTGCCAGCTCACTGGGACAGTGGGAGTACGAGCAGTACTTC.

This CDR3 reads CAINTETGPRGDTQYF. Here the CDR3 DNA reads TGTGCCATCAACACAGAGACAGGGCCCCGGGGAGATACGCAGTATTTT. The chain has TRBV10-3 and TRBJ2-3, with 7 bases that match TRBD1. J lost 5 bases, V lost 7 bases, and 15 bases had no gene match. Germline V gene data show CDR1 as ENHRY and CDR2 as SYGVKD. This CDR3 spans 16 amino acids.

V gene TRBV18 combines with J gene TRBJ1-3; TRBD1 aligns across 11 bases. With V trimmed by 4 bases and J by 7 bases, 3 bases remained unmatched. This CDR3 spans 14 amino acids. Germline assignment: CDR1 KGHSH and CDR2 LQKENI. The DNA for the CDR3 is TGTGCCAGCTCACTGGGACAGGGGGACAACACCATATATTTT. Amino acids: CASSLGQGDNTIYF.

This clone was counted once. Here the CDR3 reads CASSPGLAGTSYEQYF. CDR3 DNA sequence: TGTGCCAGCAGCCCCGGACTAGCGGGGACGTCCTACGAGCAGTACTTC. The V gene is TRBV7-2, the J gene TRBJ2-7, with TRBD2 matching over 12 bases. After removal of 5 bases from V and 1 base from J, the junction contained 6 bases not matched to a gene. This CDR3 spans 16 amino acids. Germline V gene sequence: CDR1 SGHTA, CDR2 FQGNSA.

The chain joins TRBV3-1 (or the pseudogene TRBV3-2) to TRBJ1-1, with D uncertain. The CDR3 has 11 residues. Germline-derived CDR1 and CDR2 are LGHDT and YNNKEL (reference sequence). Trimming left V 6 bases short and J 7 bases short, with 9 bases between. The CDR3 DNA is TGTGCCAGCAGGGTGGGCGTTGAAGCTTTCTTT. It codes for CASRVGVEAFF.

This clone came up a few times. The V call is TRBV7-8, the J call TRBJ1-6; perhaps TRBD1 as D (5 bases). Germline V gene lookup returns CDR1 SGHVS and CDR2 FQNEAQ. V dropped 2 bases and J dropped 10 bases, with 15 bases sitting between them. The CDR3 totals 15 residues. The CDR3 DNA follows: TGTGCCAGCAGCTTATTGGGCACCCGGGGGTCACCCCTCCACTTT. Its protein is CASSLLGTRGSPLHF. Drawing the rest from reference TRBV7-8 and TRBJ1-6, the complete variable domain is GAGVSQSPRYKVAKRGQDVALRCDPISGHVSLFWYQQALGQGPEFLTYFQNEAQLDKSGLPSDRFFAERPEGSVSTLKIQRTQQEDSAVYLCASSLLGTRGSPLHFGNGTRLTVT.

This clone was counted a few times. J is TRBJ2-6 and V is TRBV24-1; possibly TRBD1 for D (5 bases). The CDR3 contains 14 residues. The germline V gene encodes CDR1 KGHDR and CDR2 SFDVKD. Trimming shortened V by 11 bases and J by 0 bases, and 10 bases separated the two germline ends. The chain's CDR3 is CAIGDSSGANVLTF. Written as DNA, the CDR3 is TGTGCCATCGGCGACAGCTCTGGGGCCAACGTCCTGACTTTC.

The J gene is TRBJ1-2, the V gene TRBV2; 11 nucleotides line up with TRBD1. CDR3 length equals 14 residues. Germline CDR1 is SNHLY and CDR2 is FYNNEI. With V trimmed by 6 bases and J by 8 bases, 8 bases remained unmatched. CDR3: CASRGQGETGGYTF. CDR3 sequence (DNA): TGTGCCAGCAGGGGACAGGGGGAGACGGGAGGCTACACCTTC.

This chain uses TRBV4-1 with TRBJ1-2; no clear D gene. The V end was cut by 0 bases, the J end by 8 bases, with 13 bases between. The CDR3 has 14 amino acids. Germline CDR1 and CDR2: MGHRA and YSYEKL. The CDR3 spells CASSQEGSLLGYTF. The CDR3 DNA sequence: TGCGCCAGCAGCCAAGAGGGCTCCCTATTGGGCTACACCTTC.

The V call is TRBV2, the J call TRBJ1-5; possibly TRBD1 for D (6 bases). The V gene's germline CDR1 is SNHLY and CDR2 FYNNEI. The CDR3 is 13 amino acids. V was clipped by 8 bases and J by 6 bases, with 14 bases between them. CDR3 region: CASQGGGIQPQHF. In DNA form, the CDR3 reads TGTGCCAGCCAGGGAGGGGGAATTCAGCCCCAGCATTTT. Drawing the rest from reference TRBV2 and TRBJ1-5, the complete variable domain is EPEVTQTPSHQVTQMGQEVILRCVPISNHLYFYWYRQILGQKVEFLVSFYNNEISEKSEIFDDQFSVERPDGSNFTLKIRSTKLEDSAMYFCASQGGGIQPQHFGDGTRLSIL.

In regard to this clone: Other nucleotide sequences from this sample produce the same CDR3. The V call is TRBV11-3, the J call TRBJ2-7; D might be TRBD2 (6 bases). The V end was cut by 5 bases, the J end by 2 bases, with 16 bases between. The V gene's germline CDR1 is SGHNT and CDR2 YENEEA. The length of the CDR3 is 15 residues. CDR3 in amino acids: CASSIGQAGTYEQYF. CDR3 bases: TGTGCCAGCAGCATCGGACAAGCGGGCACCTACGAGCAGTACTTC.

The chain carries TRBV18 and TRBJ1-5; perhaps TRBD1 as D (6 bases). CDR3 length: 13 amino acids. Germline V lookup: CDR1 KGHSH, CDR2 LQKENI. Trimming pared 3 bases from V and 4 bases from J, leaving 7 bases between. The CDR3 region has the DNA TGTGCCAGCTCACCGGACAGTAATCAGCCCCAGCATTTT. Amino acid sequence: CASSPDSNQPQHF.

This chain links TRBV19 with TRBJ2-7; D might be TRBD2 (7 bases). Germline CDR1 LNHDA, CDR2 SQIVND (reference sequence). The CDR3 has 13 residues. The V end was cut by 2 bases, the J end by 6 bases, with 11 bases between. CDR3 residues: CASSINAGAEQYF. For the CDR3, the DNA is TGTGCCAGTAGTATAAATGCGGGGGCCGAGCAGTACTTC.

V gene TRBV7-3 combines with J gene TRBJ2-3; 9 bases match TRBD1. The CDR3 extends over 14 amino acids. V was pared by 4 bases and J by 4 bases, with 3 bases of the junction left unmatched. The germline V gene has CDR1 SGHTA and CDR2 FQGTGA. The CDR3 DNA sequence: TGTGCCAGCAGCTCACAGGGGGCGGCAGATACGCAGTATTTT. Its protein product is CASSSQGAADTQYF.

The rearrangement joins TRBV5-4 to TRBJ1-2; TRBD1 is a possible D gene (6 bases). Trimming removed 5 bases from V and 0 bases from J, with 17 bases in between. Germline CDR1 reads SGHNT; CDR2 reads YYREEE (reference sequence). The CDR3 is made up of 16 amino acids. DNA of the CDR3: TGTGCCAGCAGTAAGTCGGGACACTCTCCTAACTATGGCTACACCTTC. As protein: CASSKSGHSPNYGYTF. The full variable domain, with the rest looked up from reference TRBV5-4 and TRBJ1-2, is ETGVTQSPTHLIKTRGQQVTLRCSSQSGHNTVSWYQQALGQGPQFIFQYYREEENGRGNFPPRFSGLQFPNYSSELNVNALELDDSALYLCASSKSGHSPNYGYTFGSGTRLTVV.

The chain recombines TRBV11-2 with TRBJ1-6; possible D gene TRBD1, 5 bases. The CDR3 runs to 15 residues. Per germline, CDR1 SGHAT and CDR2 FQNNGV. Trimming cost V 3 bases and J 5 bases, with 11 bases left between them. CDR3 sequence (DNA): TGTGCCAGCAGCTTTAGCTCAGGGAATAATTCACCCCTCCACTTT. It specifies CASSFSSGNNSPLHF.

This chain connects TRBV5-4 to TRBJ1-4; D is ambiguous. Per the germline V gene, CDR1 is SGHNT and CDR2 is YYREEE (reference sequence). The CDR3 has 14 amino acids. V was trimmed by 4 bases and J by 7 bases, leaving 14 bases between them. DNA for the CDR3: TGTGCCAGCAGCGCGAGTAGGGCGGGTGAAAAACTGTTTTTT. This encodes CASSASRAGEKLFF.